This T cell receptor beta chain was recovered during a study of long-term antiretroviral therapy in people with HIV. Version v3.0 of the immunoSEQ assay ran at survey level. Sequencing of each sample targeted roughly 35,000-55,000 T-cell genomes. TCRdb's copy holds only in-frame clones and misses some; the assay was immunoSEQ multiplex PCR. The data hold around 12,000 clones, with approximately 90% observed a single time. Trimming cost V 6 bases and J 7 bases, with 16 bases left between them. The CDR3 contains 14 residues. Germline CDR1 and CDR2: MNHNY and SVGAGI (reference sequence). Findings of the study overall: ART-treated samples gained diversity yet remained below transplant donor controls. Clones that had undergone expansion before ART prevailed in the repertoire throughout all time points. Against controls, HIV repertoires showed narrower ranges of CDR3 length.

This clone occurred a few times. As yet, its antigen is unknown. The sequence came from a middle-aged woman with HIV. The input for sequencing was unsorted PBMCs, taken 2.1 years after starting antiretroviral therapy. The chain joins TRBV6-6 to TRBJ1-5, with D unresolved. The CDR3 bases are TGTGCCAGCAGCCGCGGCGGGGTTAGACAGCCCCAGCATTTT. This sequence encodes CASSRGGVRQPQHF.